The rows below give T cell receptor beta chains drawn from one sample of a study of T-cell reconstitution after alpha-beta-depleted transplantation in children. MiXCR, applied by TCRdb to the PCR reads, yields one record per CDR3 protein. The sample holds hundreds of thousands of distinct CDR3 sequences, over 10% seen once. The sequenced sample was PBMCs, obtained before TCRalphabeta/CD19-depleted stem cell transplant. The origin of the receptors is a girl aged 2-9 years with congenital amegakaryocytic thrombocytopenia, due to receive a stem cell transplant. The CDR3 runs from the conserved cysteine through the conserved F or W. The D gene is left open where the match is weak. Not every row has a clone size; where given, it reads once, few, many or a size class.

size	V	J	D	DNA	CDR3
many	TRBV12-3/TRBV12-4	TRBJ1-5	.	TGTGCCAGCAGTCCCCCCAGTCAGCCCCAGCATTTT	CASSPPSQPQHF
few	TRBV5-1	TRBJ2-1	TRBD1	TGCGCCAGCAGCTTCGGGACAGGGCATGAGCAGTTCTTC	CASSFGTGHEQFF
.	TRBV11-1	TRBJ1-4	.	TGTGCCAGCAGCACGAACGTTCGGCCCACGTCAACTAATGAAAAACTGTTTTTT	CASSTNVRPTSTNEKLFF
few	TRBV7-6	TRBJ2-7	.	TGTGCCAGCAGCTTAGAGGTCGTCTCCTACGAGCAGTACTTC	CASSLEVVSYEQYF
.	TRBV13	TRBJ2-3	.	TGTGCCAGCAGCTTAGCGGGGCGCGTGGCAGATACGCAGTATTTT	CASSLAGRVADTQYF
many	TRBV6-2/TRBV6-3	TRBJ2-1	TRBD2	TGTGCCAGCAGGAACATACTAGCGGGCATCCACAATGAGCAGTTCTTC	CASRNILAGIHNEQFF
few	TRBV20-1	TRBJ2-6	TRBD1	TGCTGTGCTCATCGACAGGGTCTAAGCTCTGGGGCCAACGTCCTGACTTTC	CCAHRQGLSSGANVLTF
few	TRBV10-3	TRBJ2-5	.	TGTGCCACCCTATCCGCGGAGACCCAGTACTTC	CATLSAETQYF
many	TRBV6-1	TRBJ2-3	.	TGTGCCAGCAGTCCCCCGCCCGGGACCGACGGGGCAGATACGCAGTATTTT	CASSPPPGTDGADTQYF
few	TRBV6-1	TRBJ1-5	.	TGTGCCAGCAGCGATTACCGCTCCGATCAGCCCCAGCATTTT	CASSDYRSDQPQHF
.	TRBV20-1	TRBJ1-5	.	TGCAGTGCTAGAGCGGTTAGGGGAGGGGAGCCCCAGCATTTT	CSARAVRGGEPQHF
many	TRBV24-1	TRBJ2-3	TRBD1	TGTGCCACCAGCGACAGGGGAACTCCCACAGATACGCAGTATTTT	CATSDRGTPTDTQYF
many	TRBV11-2	TRBJ2-3	.	TGTGCCAGCAGCTTAGTACGGACTCGCACAGATACGCAGTATTTT	CASSLVRTRTDTQYF
.	TRBV7-9	TRBJ2-1	.	TGTGCCAGCAGCTTGACCGGGACTAATGAGCAGTTCTTC	CASSLTGTNEQFF
many	TRBV12-3/TRBV12-4	TRBJ2-1	TRBD2	TGTGCCAGCAGTCTAGGGTCCCCGACTAGCCTGACTGAGCAGTTCTTC	CASSLGSPTSLTEQFF
few	TRBV27	TRBJ1-5	.	TGTGCCAGCAGTTTATCTCGGGTGAATCAGCCCCAGCATTTT	CASSLSRVNQPQHF
many	TRBV29-1	TRBJ2-7	.	TGCAGCGTGGAACCCAATAGCGGCTACGAGCAGTACTTC	CSVEPNSGYEQYF
.	TRBV7-8	TRBJ1-1	.	TGTGCCAGCAGCTTAGTCAGTCCCAGGAGTAACACTGAAGCTTTCTTT	CASSLVSPRSNTEAFF
.	TRBV12-3/TRBV12-4	TRBJ1-1	.	TGTGCCAGCAGTTTTCTTGGCAGGGCCACTGAAGCTTTCTTT	CASSFLGRATEAFF
once	TRBV7-9	TRBJ2-1	.	TGTGCCAGCAGCGTCCGGCCTAGCGGTAGGGGGAATGAGCAGTTCTTC	CASSVRPSGRGNEQFF
few	TRBV28	TRBJ1-5	.	TGTGCCAGCAGTTTCGCTCGCCGGTCGGAACAGCCCCAGCATTTT	CASSFARRSEQPQHF
few	TRBV19	TRBJ1-2	.	TGTGCCAGTAGTGCCTGGGACGGCGCCAACTATGGCTACACCTTC	CASSAWDGANYGYTF
few	TRBV6-1	TRBJ2-1	TRBD2	TGTGCCAGCAGCCGCATAGGACTAGCGGACTACAATGAGCAGTTCTTC	CASSRIGLADYNEQFF
.	TRBV10-3	TRBJ2-3	TRBD2	TGTGCCATCACTGGAGGGACTAACACAGATACGCAGTATTTT	CAITGGTNTDTQYF
few	TRBV30	TRBJ2-2	.	TGTGCCTGGAGTGTAGTTACCACCGGGGAGCTGTTTTTT	CAWSVVTTGELFF
many	TRBV5-1	TRBJ2-2	.	TGCGCCAGCAGCTTGGGGATTTTGCGGAACACCGGGGAGCTGTTTTTT	CASSLGILRNTGELFF
many	TRBV20-1	TRBJ2-5	.	TGCAGTGCTAGAGGCGGGGCGGGACGCCAAGAGACCCAGTACTTC	CSARGGAGRQETQYF
.	TRBV15	TRBJ1-6	.	TGTGCCACCAGCAGGGAAATCGTAGGACCCGCCTCGTCACCCCTCCACTTT	CATSREIVGPASSPLHF